A selection of T cell receptor beta chains follows, all from one sample in a study of cytomegalovirus exposure and HLA in healthy donors. Assay: immunoSEQ multiplex PCR; the TCRdb copy retains only in-frame clones and omits some. The table records roughly 88,000 clones, roughly 63% of them present only once. Sequenced material: PBMCs. Source of these receptors: a man in his fifties in good health and CMV-seronegative. Each CDR3 is given with its conserved first and last residue. D genes are given only for firm matches. Only part of the rows carry a size: once, few, many, or a class if the clone is expanded.

cdr3_length,d_call,v_call,j_call,clone_size,cdr3_nt,cdr3_aa
15,TRBD1,TRBV19,TRBJ1-1,.,TGTGCCAGTAGTTCGGGACAGGCAGGGAACACTGAAGCTTTCTTT,CASSSGQAGNTEAFF
14,.,TRBV18,TRBJ1-4,.,TGTGCCAGCTCACCCCGTGCAACTAATGAAAAACTGTTTTTT,CASSPRATNEKLFF
12,.,TRBV7-2,TRBJ2-5,few,TGTGCCAGCAGCTGGGGGCCAGAGACCCAGTACTTC,CASSWGPETQYF
14,TRBD2,TRBV30,TRBJ2-1,.,TGTGCCTGGAGGTTTTCAGCGGGAGGATTTGAGCAGTTCTTC,CAWRFSAGGFEQFF
15,TRBD1,TRBV2,TRBJ2-5,.,TGTGCCAGCAGTGCAGGACAGGGGTTATGGGAGACCCAGTACTTC,CASSAGQGLWETQYF
16,TRBD1,TRBV7-3,TRBJ2-1,.,TGTGCCAGCAGCCGAGCCCAGGGGGCGGCCTACAATGAGCAGTTCTTC,CASSRAQGAAYNEQFF
14,.,TRBV10-3,TRBJ2-3,.,TGTGCCATCAGGGAAGGGACTGCCACAGATACGCAGTATTTT,CAIREGTATDTQYF
21,TRBD2,TRBV9,TRBJ2-1,.,TGTGCCAGCAGCCGAAGCCCCCTAGCGGGGGCCTACACAGGTCATAGGAATGAGCAGTTCTTC,CASSRSPLAGAYTGHRNEQFF
14,.,TRBV5-4,TRBJ1-1,.,TGTGCCAGCAGCCCAACAGGGCAGAACACTGAAGCTTTCTTT,CASSPTGQNTEAFF
15,.,TRBV5-1,TRBJ2-3,.,TGCGCCAGCAGCTTGGAAGGGGGTCTGCCAGATACGCAGTATTTT,CASSLEGGLPDTQYF